The entry below describes one T cell receptor (beta chain). This CDR3 is built from 15 residues. Looked up from germline, CDR1 is SGHNT and CDR2 is YYREEE (reference sequence). V lost 4 bases to trimming and J lost 3 bases; unmatched junction nucleotides: 5. Measured with immunoSEQ multiplex PCR; TCRdb has only the in-frame clones, and not every one. This table has under 750,000 clones, around 77% appearing once. This sample is drawn from a study of shared clonotypes between healthy human individuals. The receptor comes from a woman aged 30 to 39 in good health. The chain couples TRBV5-4 to TRBJ2-5, with 11 bases that match TRBD1. The specimen sequenced was memory CD4+ T cells sorted from blood. The subset was: CD45RA-negative fraction. CDR3 residues: CASSRWTGGEETQYF. The CDR3, as DNA: TGTGCCAGCAGCCGATGGACAGGGGGCGAAGAGACCCAGTACTTC.